These 17 T cell receptor beta chains came from one sample sequenced in a study of blood T cell repertoires in COVID-19. Sequencing was performed with immunoSEQ multiplex PCR; in TCRdb, only in-frame clones are kept and a portion is missing. Found here are 450,000 to 500,000 clones, roughly 85% of them singletons; the top ten hold more than 3%. The sample consisted of peripheral blood. All receptors come from a human donor in a cohort sampled during active COVID-19.

The chain combines TRBV11-1 with TRBJ1-4; TRBD1 matches 10 bases. The trim removed 8 bases at V and 5 bases at J, leaving 2 bases unmatched. Germline-derived CDR1 and CDR2 are SGHAT and FQDESV (reference sequence). The CDR3 sequence is 13 residues long. In nucleotides, the CDR3 is TGTGCCAGCCGGGGACAGGGGAATGAAAAACTGTTTTTT. It codes for CASRGQGNEKLFF.

CDR3 loop: CASRRGDKIFYGYTF. In nucleotides, the CDR3 is TGTGCCAGCAGGCGAGGGGACAAGATCTTCTATGGCTACACCTTC. The rearrangement joins TRBV6-5 to TRBJ1-2; weak D call: TRBD1 (6 bases). The germline V gene has CDR1 MNHEY and CDR2 SVGAGI. V was clipped by 6 bases and J by 4 bases, with 18 bases between them. The length of the CDR3 is 15 residues.

The chain is built from TRBV6-1 and TRBJ1-3; TRBD1 is a possible D gene (5 bases). Trimming left V 0 bases short and J 8 bases short, with 11 bases between. Germline CDR1 is MNHNS and CDR2 is SASEGT. This CDR3 spans 14 amino acids. The CDR3 DNA follows: TGTGCCAGCAGTGAAGCAAGGGGCCGCTACACCATATATTTT. This encodes CASSEARGRYTIYF.

The gene calls are TRBV7-9 and TRBJ2-2, with 10 bases matching TRBD1. CDR3 length: 16 amino acids. Looked up from germline, CDR1 is SEHNR and CDR2 is FQNEAQ (reference sequence). The J segment lost 5 bases and the V segment lost 5 bases, leaving 8 bases of the junction unmatched. The CDR3 here is CASSPDRGQRTGELFF. In nucleotides, the CDR3 is TGTGCCAGCAGCCCAGACAGGGGGCAAAGGACCGGGGAGCTGTTTTTT.

This clone appeared a few times. This sequence joins TRBV5-4 and TRBJ1-1, with D tentatively TRBD1 (6 bases). V was shortened by 0 bases and J by 6 bases, with 15 bases between the two germline ends. The CDR3 loop spans 15 amino acids. CDR1 is SGHNT, CDR2 YYREEE, per germline (reference sequence). CDR3 sequence reads: CASSLAQGQSAEAFF. CDR3 coding DNA: TGTGCCAGCAGCTTGGCACAGGGTCAATCGGCTGAAGCTTTCTTT.

The gene calls are TRBV11-2 and TRBJ2-4, with 10 bases fitting TRBD1. With V trimmed by 5 bases and J by 0 bases, 13 bases remained unmatched. The CDR3 has 19 residues. Germline V gives CDR1 SGHAT, CDR2 FQNNGV. The CDR3 coding sequence is TGTGCCAGCAGCCTAAGTGGGGGACAGGGGTCGGTAGCCAAAAACATTCAGTACTTC. It translates to CASSLSGGQGSVAKNIQYF.

J is TRBJ2-7 and V is TRBV29-1; the D is unclear. The CDR3 length is 11 residues. The germline V and J ends were trimmed by 5 bases and 5 bases, with 10 bases remaining between them. The V gene's germline CDR1 is SQVTM and CDR2 ANQGSEA. CDR3 coding DNA: TGCAGCGTTTTTGGGCCTAACGAGCAGTACTTC. It specifies CSVFGPNEQYF.

The chain carries TRBV30 and TRBJ2-7; no firm D call. The V and J ends lost 0 bases and 6 bases respectively, with 9 bases between them. CDR1 GTSNPN and CDR2 SVGIG come from the germline V gene (reference sequence). CDR3 length: 12 residues. CDR3 amino acids: CAWSVSPLEQYF. Written as DNA, the CDR3 is TGTGCCTGGAGTGTAAGCCCCCTCGAGCAGTACTTC. The full variable domain, completed using reference TRBV30 and TRBJ2-7, is SQTIHQWPATLVQPVGSPLSLECTVEGTSNPNLYWYRQAAGRGLQLLFYSVGIGQISSEVPQNLSASRPQDRQFILSSKKLLLSDSGFYLCAWSVSPLEQYFGPGTRLTVT.

The chain combines TRBV7-2 with TRBJ2-3; possible D gene TRBD2, 5 bases. This CDR3 contains 17 residues. CDR1 and CDR2 from the germline V gene are SGHTA and FQGNSA. V lost 5 bases, J lost 2 bases, and 20 bases lay in between. CDR3 region: CASSNGMTKILTDTQYF. The CDR3 bases are TGTGCCAGCAGCAATGGGATGACTAAAATCCTCACAGATACGCAGTATTTT.

This sequence joins TRBV3-1 (or the pseudogene TRBV3-2) and TRBJ2-7, with TRBD1 matching over 8 bases. With V trimmed by 1 base and J by 5 bases, 7 bases remained unmatched. This CDR3 is 15 amino acids long. Germline V gene data show CDR1 as LGHDT and CDR2 as YNNKEL (reference sequence). The CDR3 nucleotides are TGTGCCAGCAGCCAAGGGTTCGCACAGGGGGACGAGCAGTACTTC. Translation gives CASSQGFAQGDEQYF.

This sequence joins TRBV27 and TRBJ2-5; maybe TRBD1 (6 bases). From germline, CDR1 is MNHEY and CDR2 SMNVEV (reference sequence). The CDR3 totals 13 residues. The germline V and J ends were trimmed by 8 bases and 3 bases, with 13 bases remaining between them. Written as DNA, the CDR3 is TGTGCCAGCTCTACAGGGACCAAAGAGACCCAGTACTTC. It translates to CASSTGTKETQYF.

The sample holds a few counts of this clone. Other DNA sequences in this specimen translate into the identical CDR3. V is TRBV7-3 and J is TRBJ1-5; TRBD1 aligns across 7 bases. From germline, CDR1 is SGHTA and CDR2 FQGTGA. The CDR3 runs to 14 residues. With 5 bases clipped from V and 2 bases from J, the junction kept 3 bases outside the gene matches. The CDR3 DNA reads as TGTGCCAGCAGCCTAGACAGGGGCAATCAGCCCCAGCATTTT. This encodes CASSLDRGNQPQHF.

The V gene is TRBV2, the J gene TRBJ1-6; TRBD1 might be the D (5 bases). The CDR3 covers 15 residues. Deletions cut 7 bases from V and 9 bases from J, with 19 bases between. Germline CDR1 is SNHLY and CDR2 is FYNNEI. The CDR3 protein is CASTVASQGSSPLHF. Here the CDR3 DNA reads TGTGCCAGCACTGTCGCGTCGCAGGGAAGTTCACCCCTCCACTTT.

This clone was counted between two and nine times. The V gene is TRBV19, the J gene TRBJ2-1, with TRBD2 matching 8 bases. CDR1 is LNHDA and CDR2 is SQIVND in the germline V gene (reference sequence). This CDR3 spans 14 amino acids. V lost 2 bases to trimming and J lost 9 bases; unmatched junction nucleotides: 6. For the CDR3, the DNA is TGTGCCAGTAGTATACAAGCGGGAGTGGCTGAGCAGTTCTTC. Protein: CASSIQAGVAEQFF.

The gene calls are TRBV3-1 (or the pseudogene TRBV3-2) and TRBJ1-3; no definite D call. Germline lookup yields CDR1 LGHDT and CDR2 YNNKEL (reference sequence). The CDR3 spans 15 residues. Trimming left V 1 base short and J 0 bases short, with 7 bases between. Here the CDR3 reads CASSQGSDSGNTIYF. CDR3 DNA: TGTGCCAGCAGCCAAGGCAGCGACTCTGGAAACACCATATATTTT.

V and J are TRBV23-1 and TRBJ2-3; tentative D call: TRBD2 (5 bases). TRBV23-1 counts as an open reading frame of uncertain function. The CDR3 is 13 amino acids. Trimming removed 11 bases at V and 5 bases at J, with 17 bases between. In DNA form, the CDR3 reads TGCGCCTTGCGGGTGGGCAGTGGAGATACGCAGTATTTT. Translating gives CALRVGSGDTQYF.

In nucleotides, the CDR3 is TGTGCCAGCAGTCCTAGGTTTTTAGCCAAAAACATTCAGTACTTC. This encodes CASSPRFLAKNIQYF. The V call is TRBV28, the J call TRBJ2-4, with unresolved D. The CDR3 covers 15 residues. Trimming cost V 5 bases and J 0 bases, with 11 bases left between them. Germline V gives CDR1 MDHEN, CDR2 SYDVKM. Filled out from reference TRBV28 and TRBJ2-4, the complete variable domain reads DVKVTQSSRYLVKRTGEKVFLECVQDMDHENMFWYRQDPGLGLRLIYFSYDVKMKEKGDIPEGYSVSREKKERFSLILESASTNQTSMYLCASSPRFLAKNIQYFGAGTRLSVL.